This passage covers 24 T cell receptor beta chains from one sample sequenced in a study of identical twins. One entry per CDR3 protein results from TCRdb running MiXCR on the 5' RACE reads. The data contain 250,000 to 350,000 distinct CDR3 sequences, around 8.8% of them seen just once; the ten biggest clones take up approximately 2.1%. These same data were also listed under a study on yellow fever vaccine responses in identical twins.

The sequencing input was memory (CD45RO+) T cells sorted from blood. The receptors come from a woman under 30 in good health.

This clonotype was seen a handful of times. The chain's CDR3 is CASSETGSQRPYEQYF. The CDR3 DNA is TGTGCCAGCAGTGAGACAGGGTCACAAAGACCCTACGAGCAGTACTTC. The J gene is TRBJ2-7, the V gene TRBV6-1; 7 bases are a match to TRBD1. The CDR3 sequence is 16 residues long. V lost 3 bases, J lost 2 bases, and 10 bases stayed unmatched. Germline V gene lookup returns CDR1 MNHNS and CDR2 SASEGT.

This clonotype has at least ten counts. This chain connects TRBV4-2 to TRBJ2-1; D uncertain. V was pared by 2 bases and J by 7 bases, with 9 bases between. Germline CDR1 reads LGHNA; CDR2 reads YNFKEQ. The CDR3 length is 13 residues. The CDR3 bases are TGTGCCAGCAGCCAATTTCTATATAATGAGCAGTTCTTC. Its translation is CASSQFLYNEQFF.

This clonotype was found a few times. This sequence joins TRBV28 and TRBJ2-2; D may be TRBD1 (6 bases). V lost 6 bases, J lost 4 bases, and 18 bases lay in between. The CDR3 contains 16 residues. CDR1 is MDHEN, CDR2 SYDVKM, per germline. In nucleotides, the CDR3 is TGTGCCAGCAGGCAATCACAGGGAGTGGGCACCGGGGAGCTGTTTTTT. Amino acid sequence: CASRQSQGVGTGELFF.

This clonotype was detected a few times. This rearrangement joins TRBV19 to TRBJ1-5, with D unclear. Trimming took 3 bases from V and 1 from J, leaving 7 bases between them. CDR3 size: 14 residues. Germline CDR1 LNHDA, CDR2 SQIVND (reference sequence). CDR3 in amino acids: CASSIMGSNQPQHF. In DNA, the CDR3 is TGTGCCAGTAGTATCATGGGCAGCAATCAGCCCCAGCATTTT. Full variable domain (outside the CDR3, taken from reference TRBV19 and TRBJ1-5): DGGITQSPKYLFRKEGQNVTLSCEQNLNHDAMYWYRQDPGQGLRLIYYSQIVNDFQKGDIAEGYSVSREKKESFPLTVTSAQKNPTAFYLCASSIMGSNQPQHFGDGTRLSIL.

At least ten counts were recorded for this clonotype. The chain links TRBV5-5 to TRBJ1-2; 11 nucleotides agree with TRBD1. The CDR3 sequence is 14 residues long. The V segment lost 4 bases and the J segment 6 bases; nucleotides outside the gene matches: 5. In germline, CDR1 is SGHKS, CDR2 YYEKEE (reference sequence). DNA of the CDR3: TGTGCCAGCAGCACAGGGACAGGGGGAAATGGCTACACCTTC. Translating it yields CASSTGTGGNGYTF.

The chain links TRBV7-6 to TRBJ2-1; TRBD2 matches 9 bases. This CDR3 contains 16 residues. V was clipped by 5 bases and J by 7 bases; unmatched bases: 12. The germline V gene encodes CDR1 SGHVS and CDR2 FNYEAQ. For the CDR3, the DNA is TGTGCCAGCAGCCCAAGGTCCGCTAGCGGGACTAATGAGCAGTTCTTC. Residues: CASSPRSASGTNEQFF.

This rearrangement joins TRBV12-3 or TRBV12-4 to TRBJ1-2; 7 bases agree with TRBD1. The length of the CDR3 is 13 residues. V was clipped by 3 bases and J by 9 bases; unmatched bases: 7. The CDR3 loop reads CASSLGLQGRYTF. CDR3 coding DNA: TGTGCCAGCAGTTTGGGCTTACAGGGGCGCTACACCTTC.

This clonotype was recorded a few times. J is TRBJ1-1 and V is TRBV20-1; D is ambiguous. Trimming took off 0 bases at V and 8 bases at J, with 16 bases between the two ends. The V gene's germline CDR1 is DFQATT and CDR2 SNEGSKA (reference sequence). This CDR3 spans 14 amino acids. The CDR3 protein is CSARDLFDRLEAFF. CDR3 sequence (DNA): TGCAGTGCTAGAGATCTCTTCGATCGTCTCGAAGCTTTCTTT.

There are many counts of this clonotype. The V call is TRBV5-1, the J call TRBJ1-1; no clear D gene. The CDR3 consists of 16 residues. V was shortened by 4 bases and J by 6 bases, with 22 bases between the two germline ends. CDR1 and CDR2 from the germline V gene are SGHRS and YFSETQ. The CDR3 here is CASSQKGVPLFSEAFF. CDR3 sequence (DNA): TGCGCCAGCAGCCAAAAGGGTGTTCCCCTGTTCTCTGAAGCTTTCTTT.

This clonotype has just a few counts. Being one base from a much bigger clone, this may be a read error. The gene calls are TRBV5-1 and TRBJ2-3; tentatively, D is TRBD1 or TRBD2 (5 bases each). Germline V gene lookup returns CDR1 SGHRS and CDR2 YFSETQ. CDR3 length: 14 amino acids. Written as DNA, the CDR3 is TGCCCCAGCAGGGAGACCACTAGCACAGATACGCAGTATTTT. This encodes CPSRETTSTDTQYF.

This clonotype was seen ten or more times. The J gene is TRBJ2-2, the V gene TRBV2; tentative D call: TRBD1 (6 bases). The V gene lost 6 bases and the J gene lost 8 bases, with 16 bases spanning the gap. This CDR3 contains 14 residues. Germline CDR1 SNHLY, CDR2 FYNNEI. The CDR3 region is CASRGTSSSGELFF. The CDR3 DNA follows: TGTGCCAGCAGGGGGACAAGTTCTTCGGGGGAGCTGTTTTTT.

This clonotype was seen many times. V usage is TRBV5-1 and J usage is TRBJ2-7; 7 nucleotides match TRBD1. The trim removed 1 base at V and 0 bases at J, leaving 7 bases unmatched. This CDR3 has 16 residues. The V gene's germline CDR1 is SGHRS and CDR2 YFSETQ. CDR3 protein: CASSLTGTVGSYEQYF. In nucleotides, the CDR3 is TGCGCCAGCAGCTTGACAGGGACAGTAGGCTCCTACGAGCAGTACTTC.

This chain links TRBV2 with TRBJ2-7; D not resolved. This CDR3 contains 13 residues. V gave up 8 bases and J gave up 7 bases, with 18 bases separating them. Germline CDR1 SNHLY, CDR2 FYNNEI. The CDR3 sequence: CASSRPPRREQYF. The CDR3 DNA is TGTGCCAGCTCTAGGCCCCCAAGGCGGGAGCAGTACTTC.

The chain carries TRBV2 and TRBJ2-5; D is unresolved. CDR1 and CDR2 (germline): SNHLY, FYNNEI. The CDR3 extends over 15 amino acids. The ends were cut back, 1 base at V and 0 bases at J, with 9 bases in the middle. CDR3 residues: CASSEEWTYQETQYF. The DNA of the CDR3 is TGTGCCAGCAGTGAAGAGTGGACGTACCAAGAGACCCAGTACTTC.

This clonotype was found a few times. The J gene is TRBJ2-5, the V gene TRBV5-1; D is perhaps TRBD1 (5 bases). Trimming took off 4 bases at V and 2 bases at J, with 15 bases between the two ends. This CDR3 is 15 amino acids long. The germline V gene has CDR1 SGHRS and CDR2 YFSETQ. The CDR3 DNA reads TGCGCCAGCAGCAACGGACAAGGAAATCAAGAGACCCAGTACTTC. This codes for CASSNGQGNQETQYF.

This clonotype was counted at least ten times. The V call is TRBV29-1, the J call TRBJ1-2; 9 bases match TRBD1. Germline V gene sequence: CDR1 SQVTM, CDR2 ANQGSEA. V trimming: 5 bases; J trimming: 4 bases; junction bases outside the gene matches: 8. CDR3 size: 14 residues. CDR3 in DNA: TGCAGCGTTTCAACCGGGACAGGGAGCTATGGCTACACCTTC. Translating it yields CSVSTGTGSYGYTF.

This clonotype came up many times. V and J are TRBV7-9 and TRBJ2-7, with 7 bases that match TRBD1. The CDR3 contains 14 residues. Looked up from germline, CDR1 is SEHNR and CDR2 is FQNEAQ (reference sequence). Trimming took 5 bases from V and 2 from J; bases not matched to a gene: 6. Here the CDR3 reads CASSPRDRAYEQYV. Here the CDR3 DNA reads TGTGCCAGCAGCCCCCGGGACAGAGCCTACGAGCAGTACGTC.

This clonotype was recorded at least ten times. In nucleotides, the CDR3 is TGTGCCAGCAGTTACGATCCACCGGGGCTAGCGGGAGCCTACAATGAGCAGTTCTTC. Protein: CASSYDPPGLAGAYNEQFF. The chain couples TRBV6-5 to TRBJ2-1, with 10 bases identical to TRBD2. CDR3 size: 19 residues. V gave up 2 bases and J gave up 2 bases; unmatched junction bases: 12. In germline, CDR1 is MNHEY, CDR2 SVGAGI.

This clonotype was recorded many times. This chain joins TRBV12-3 or TRBV12-4 and TRBJ1-5, with unresolved D. V was shortened by 3 bases and J by 4 bases, with 10 bases between the two germline ends. The CDR3 runs to 14 residues. CDR3 nucleotide sequence: TGTGCCAGCAGTTTGTTTTTGAGGAATCAGCCCCAGCATTTT. Translating gives CASSLFLRNQPQHF.

This clonotype appeared many times. The V gene is TRBV7-2, the J gene TRBJ1-4, with D unresolved. The V gene lost 0 bases and the J gene lost 8 bases, with 13 bases spanning the gap. The CDR3 loop spans 15 amino acids. In germline, CDR1 is SGHTA, CDR2 FQGNSA. CDR3 DNA: TGTGCCAGCAGCTTAGCCGGAGGCGCGGGGGAAAAACTGTTTTTT. It yields the protein CASSLAGGAGEKLFF. Drawing the rest from reference TRBV7-2 and TRBJ1-4, the complete variable domain is GAGVSQSPSNKVTEKGKDVELRCDPISGHTALYWYRQSLGQGLEFLIYFQGNSAPDKSGLPSDRFSAERTGGSVSTLTIQRTQQEDSAVYLCASSLAGGAGEKLFFGSGTQLSVL.

This clonotype occurred many times. V is TRBV20-1 and J is TRBJ1-1; D possibly corresponds to TRBD1 (5 bases). CDR1 DFQATT and CDR2 SNEGSKA come from the germline V gene (reference sequence). CDR3 size: 13 residues. Trimming stripped 5 bases from V and 5 bases from J, with 15 bases between. CDR3 nucleotide sequence: TGCAGTGCTGAAGGGGAGAGGGTGACTGAAGCTTTCTTT. It translates to CSAEGERVTEAFF.

The chain recombines TRBV14 with TRBJ2-7; D might be TRBD1 (5 bases). The CDR3 runs 13 residues. The germline V and J ends were trimmed by 4 bases and 7 bases, with 14 bases remaining between them. The germline V gene encodes CDR1 SGHDN and CDR2 FVKESK. CDR3 sequence (DNA): TGTGCCAGCAGCCCACGGACATATGGGGAGCAGTACGTC. Its translation is CASSPRTYGEQYV.

This clonotype was picked up many times. V is TRBV3-1 and J is TRBJ2-1; D is perhaps TRBD2 (6 bases). Trimming left V 4 bases short and J 4 bases short, with 11 bases between. This CDR3 is 14 amino acids long. CDR1 is LGHDT and CDR2 is YNNKEL in the germline V gene (reference sequence). CDR3 nucleotides: TGTGCCAGCAGCCCTGGAGGGGAATACAATGAGCAGTTCTTC. Translation: CASSPGGEYNEQFF.

This clonotype was picked up a small number of times. The chain recombines TRBV28 with TRBJ2-7; 7 bases match TRBD1. CDR3 length: 13 amino acids. J lost 2 bases, V lost 7 bases, and 5 bases had no gene match. Germline V gene lookup returns CDR1 MDHEN and CDR2 SYDVKM. The CDR3 nucleotides are TGTGCCAGCACCGGGACAGAGACCTACGAGCAGTACTTC. Amino acids: CASTGTETYEQYF.